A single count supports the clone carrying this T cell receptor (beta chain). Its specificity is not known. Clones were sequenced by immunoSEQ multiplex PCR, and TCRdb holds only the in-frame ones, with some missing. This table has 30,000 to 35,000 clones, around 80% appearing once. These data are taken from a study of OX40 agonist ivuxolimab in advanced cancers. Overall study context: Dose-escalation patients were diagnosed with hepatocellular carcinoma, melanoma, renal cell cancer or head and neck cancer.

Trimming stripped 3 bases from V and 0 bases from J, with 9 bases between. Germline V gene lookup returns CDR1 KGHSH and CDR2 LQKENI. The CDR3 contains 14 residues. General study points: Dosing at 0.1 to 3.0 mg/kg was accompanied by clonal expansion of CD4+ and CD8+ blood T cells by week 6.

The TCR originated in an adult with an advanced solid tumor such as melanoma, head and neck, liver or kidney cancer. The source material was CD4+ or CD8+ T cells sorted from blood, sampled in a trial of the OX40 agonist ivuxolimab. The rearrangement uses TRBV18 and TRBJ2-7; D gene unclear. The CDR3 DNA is TGTGCCAGCTCACCCCTACAAAACTCCTACGAGCAGTACTTC. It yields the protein CASSPLQNSYEQYF.